Listed below are T cell receptor beta chains from one sample, sequenced in a study of early T cells in non-severe SARS-CoV-2 infection. Each CDR3 protein gets one entry after TCRdb re-called the 5' RACE reads with MiXCR. The data contain 100,000 to 130,000 distinct CDR3 sequences, roughly 11% of them seen just once; the ten biggest clones take up roughly 7.1%. Sequencing was performed on whole blood. The receptors derive from an adult who was a healthcare worker with PCR-confirmed SARS-CoV-2 infection or an uninfected control (not recorded which). Both conserved end residues are part of each CDR3. The order of the fields is D gene, clone size, V gene, CDR3 length, J gene, CDR3 DNA, CDR3 protein. The D gene is left open where the match is weak. Clone size is stated in some rows and not others, as once, few, many or a class when expanded.

D gene: NA; clone size: NA; V gene: TRBV12-3/TRBV12-4; CDR3 length: 12; J gene: TRBJ1-3; CDR3 DNA: TGTGCCAGCAGCCCCCCCTTAAGCACCATATATTTT; CDR3 protein: CASSPPLSTIYF
D gene: NA; clone size: many; V gene: TRBV7-2; CDR3 length: 15; J gene: TRBJ2-5; CDR3 DNA: TGTGCCAGCAGCTTAGATCTTTGGGGCTTTGAGACCCAGTACTTC; CDR3 protein: CASSLDLWGFETQYF
D gene: TRBD2; clone size: many; V gene: TRBV11-2; CDR3 length: 15; J gene: TRBJ2-3; CDR3 DNA: TGTGCCAGCAGCCCTCGACTAGCGATCCCAGATACGCAGTATTTT; CDR3 protein: CASSPRLAIPDTQYF
D gene: NA; clone size: NA; V gene: TRBV2; CDR3 length: 13; J gene: TRBJ1-6; CDR3 DNA: TGTGCCAGCAGGAGACAGGATAATTCACCCCTCCACTTT; CDR3 protein: CASRRQDNSPLHF
D gene: TRBD2; clone size: NA; V gene: TRBV28; CDR3 length: 13; J gene: TRBJ2-1; CDR3 DNA: TGTGCCAGCAGTTTAGGACTAGCTAATGAGCAGTTCTTC; CDR3 protein: CASSLGLANEQFF
D gene: TRBD1; clone size: few; V gene: TRBV29-1; CDR3 length: 12; J gene: TRBJ1-2; CDR3 DNA: TGCAGCAGCGGGACAGTTAACTATGGCTACACCTTC; CDR3 protein: CSSGTVNYGYTF
D gene: NA; clone size: few; V gene: TRBV12-3/TRBV12-4; CDR3 length: 13; J gene: TRBJ1-5; CDR3 DNA: TGTGCCAGCCATGTGGGGCTGAATCAGCCCCAGCATTTT; CDR3 protein: CASHVGLNQPQHF
D gene: NA; clone size: few; V gene: TRBV20-1; CDR3 length: 14; J gene: TRBJ2-7; CDR3 DNA: TGCAGTGCTAGAGAGCTTGCGGGTCCTTACGAGCAGTACTTC; CDR3 protein: CSARELAGPYEQYF
D gene: NA; clone size: few; V gene: TRBV5-1; CDR3 length: 17; J gene: TRBJ2-6; CDR3 DNA: TGCGCCAGCAGCTTAGGCCAGGGGCGAGCTGGGGCCAACGTCCTGACTTTC; CDR3 protein: CASSLGQGRAGANVLTF
D gene: NA; clone size: NA; V gene: TRBV12-3/TRBV12-4; CDR3 length: 12; J gene: TRBJ1-3; CDR3 DNA: TGTGCCAGCAGTTTGGCCCGGGACACCATATATTTT; CDR3 protein: CASSLARDTIYF
D gene: NA; clone size: many; V gene: TRBV19; CDR3 length: 14; J gene: TRBJ1-2; CDR3 DNA: TGTGCCAGTTCAGGGACACCTTTTGGCATCGGCTACACCTTC; CDR3 protein: CASSGTPFGIGYTF
D gene: TRBD1; clone size: few; V gene: TRBV7-8; CDR3 length: 14; J gene: TRBJ1-2; CDR3 DNA: TGTGCCAGCAGCAGCCGGGACAGGGGGCGCGGCTACACCTTC; CDR3 protein: CASSSRDRGRGYTF
D gene: TRBD2; clone size: NA; V gene: TRBV7-2; CDR3 length: 17; J gene: TRBJ2-5; CDR3 DNA: TGTGCCAGCAGCTTGTTATACGGGACTATAGGAAAAGAGACCCAGTACTTC; CDR3 protein: CASSLLYGTIGKETQYF
D gene: NA; clone size: NA; V gene: TRBV5-1; CDR3 length: 12; J gene: TRBJ1-2; CDR3 DNA: TGCGCCAGCAGCTTGGCGGGGGAAGGCTACACCTTC; CDR3 protein: CASSLAGEGYTF
D gene: NA; clone size: many; V gene: TRBV20-1; CDR3 length: 14; J gene: TRBJ2-3; CDR3 DNA: TGCAGTGCTAGCGATAGTCTACCTCCAGATACGCAGTATTTT; CDR3 protein: CSASDSLPPDTQYF
D gene: NA; clone size: many; V gene: TRBV7-8; CDR3 length: 16; J gene: TRBJ2-4; CDR3 DNA: TGTGCCAGCAGCTTAAGCAGAGGCTTGGCCAAAAACATTCAGTACTTC; CDR3 protein: CASSLSRGLAKNIQYF
D gene: TRBD2; clone size: few; V gene: TRBV10-3; CDR3 length: 16; J gene: TRBJ2-3; CDR3 DNA: TGTGCCATCAGTGAAAAAGCGGGAACTAGCACAGATACGCAGTATTTT; CDR3 protein: CAISEKAGTSTDTQYF
D gene: NA; clone size: many; V gene: TRBV4-1; CDR3 length: 12; J gene: TRBJ1-1; CDR3 DNA: TGCGCCAGCAGTACCTGGACGGAAGAAGCTTTCTTT; CDR3 protein: CASSTWTEEAFF
D gene: TRBD2; clone size: many; V gene: TRBV7-2; CDR3 length: 16; J gene: TRBJ2-1; CDR3 DNA: TGTGCCAGCAGCTCCCGTGGCGGGAGTAGTATAAATGAGCAGTTCTTC; CDR3 protein: CASSSRGGSSINEQFF
D gene: NA; clone size: many; V gene: TRBV10-3; CDR3 length: 14; J gene: TRBJ2-2; CDR3 DNA: TGTGCCGCATCACAAGCTCTGGGCACCGGGGAGCTGTTTTTT; CDR3 protein: CAASQALGTGELFF
D gene: NA; clone size: NA; V gene: TRBV11-2; CDR3 length: 15; J gene: TRBJ2-5; CDR3 DNA: TGTGCCAGCAGCCCGGGACACTCAACCACAGAGACCCAGTACTTC; CDR3 protein: CASSPGHSTTETQYF
D gene: TRBD1; clone size: few; V gene: TRBV6-2/TRBV6-3; CDR3 length: 14; J gene: TRBJ1-2; CDR3 DNA: TGTGCCAGCAGACCCAGGGGGGACGTCTATGGCTACACCTTC; CDR3 protein: CASRPRGDVYGYTF
D gene: NA; clone size: NA; V gene: TRBV4-1; CDR3 length: 13; J gene: TRBJ1-2; CDR3 DNA: TGCGCCAGCAGCCAAGCAAGGTTCTATGGCTACACCTTC; CDR3 protein: CASSQARFYGYTF
D gene: TRBD1; clone size: many; V gene: TRBV20-1; CDR3 length: 14; J gene: TRBJ1-5; CDR3 DNA: TGCAGTGCTAGAGATCGGACAGGGGATCAGCCCCAGCATTTT; CDR3 protein: CSARDRTGDQPQHF
D gene: NA; clone size: many; V gene: TRBV7-8; CDR3 length: 12; J gene: TRBJ2-1; CDR3 DNA: TGTGCCGTCCAGAGCTCCTACAATGAGCAGTTCTTC; CDR3 protein: CAVQSSYNEQFF
D gene: NA; clone size: many; V gene: TRBV30; CDR3 length: 12; J gene: TRBJ1-1; CDR3 DNA: TGTGCCTGGAGTCGAGAATACACTGAAGCTTTCTTT; CDR3 protein: CAWSREYTEAFF
D gene: TRBD2; clone size: many; V gene: TRBV7-2; CDR3 length: 15; J gene: TRBJ2-1; CDR3 DNA: TGTGCCAGCAGCTCAGGACTAGCGGGAGTACGTGTGCAGTTCTTC; CDR3 protein: CASSSGLAGVRVQFF
D gene: NA; clone size: few; V gene: TRBV20-1; CDR3 length: 16; J gene: TRBJ2-3; CDR3 DNA: TGCAGTGCTAGAGATCCGAATATAAGGGTTACAGATACGCAGTATTTT; CDR3 protein: CSARDPNIRVTDTQYF
D gene: NA; clone size: many; V gene: TRBV5-1; CDR3 length: 15; J gene: TRBJ2-2; CDR3 DNA: TGCGCCAGCAGCTTGGCGAGGCAGAACACCGGGGAGCTGTTTTTT; CDR3 protein: CASSLARQNTGELFF
D gene: NA; clone size: many; V gene: TRBV3-1; CDR3 length: 15; J gene: TRBJ1-3; CDR3 DNA: TGTGCCAGCAGCCTCAGGGGTCGGACTGGAAACACCATATATTTT; CDR3 protein: CASSLRGRTGNTIYF
D gene: NA; clone size: many; V gene: TRBV7-6; CDR3 length: 13; J gene: TRBJ2-5; CDR3 DNA: TGTGCCAGCAGCTTATGGGGAAAAGAGACCCAGTACTTC; CDR3 protein: CASSLWGKETQYF
D gene: TRBD2; clone size: many; V gene: TRBV12-3/TRBV12-4; CDR3 length: 15; J gene: TRBJ2-5; CDR3 DNA: TGTGCCAGCAGTCTCCTAGGGAGCGGGAGAAAGACCCAGTACTTC; CDR3 protein: CASSLLGSGRKTQYF
D gene: NA; clone size: NA; V gene: TRBV20-1; CDR3 length: 12; J gene: TRBJ2-7; CDR3 DNA: TGCAGTGCTACGACTGGCGGCTACGAGCAGTACTTC; CDR3 protein: CSATTGGYEQYF
D gene: NA; clone size: many; V gene: TRBV20-1; CDR3 length: 16; J gene: TRBJ1-6; CDR3 DNA: TGCAGTGCTAGGGGGGTCAGAGACTCCTATAATTCACCCCTCCACTTT; CDR3 protein: CSARGVRDSYNSPLHF
D gene: NA; clone size: NA; V gene: TRBV10-3; CDR3 length: 13; J gene: TRBJ2-7; CDR3 DNA: TGTGCCATCAGAAGGGTGGATACCTACGAGCAGTACTTC; CDR3 protein: CAIRRVDTYEQYF